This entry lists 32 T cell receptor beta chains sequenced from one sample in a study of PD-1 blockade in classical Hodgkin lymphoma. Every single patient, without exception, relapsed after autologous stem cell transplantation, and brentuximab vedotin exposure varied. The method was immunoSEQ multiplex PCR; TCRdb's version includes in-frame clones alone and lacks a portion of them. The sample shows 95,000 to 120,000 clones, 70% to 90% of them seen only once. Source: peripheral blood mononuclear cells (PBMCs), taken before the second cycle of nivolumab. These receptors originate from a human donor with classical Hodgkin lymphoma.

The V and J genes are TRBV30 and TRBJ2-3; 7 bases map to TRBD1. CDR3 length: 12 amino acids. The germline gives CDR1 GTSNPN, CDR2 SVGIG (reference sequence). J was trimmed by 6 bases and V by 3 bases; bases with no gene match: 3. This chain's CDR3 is CAWRGQSDTQYF. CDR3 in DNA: TGTGCCTGGAGGGGACAGTCGGATACGCAGTATTTT.

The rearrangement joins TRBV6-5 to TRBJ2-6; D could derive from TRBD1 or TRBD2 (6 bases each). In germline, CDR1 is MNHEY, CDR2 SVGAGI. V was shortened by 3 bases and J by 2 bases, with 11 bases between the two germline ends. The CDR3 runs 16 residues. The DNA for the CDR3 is TGTGCCAGCAGTTATGGGGGGCTAACTGGGGCCAACGTCCTGACTTTC. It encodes CASSYGGLTGANVLTF.

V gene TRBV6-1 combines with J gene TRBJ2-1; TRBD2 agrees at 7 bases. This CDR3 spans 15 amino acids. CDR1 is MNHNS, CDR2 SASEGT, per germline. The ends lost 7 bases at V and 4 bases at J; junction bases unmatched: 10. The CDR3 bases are TGTGCCAGCAATCAAGCGGGATCGGGATACAATGAGCAGTTCTTC. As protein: CASNQAGSGYNEQFF.

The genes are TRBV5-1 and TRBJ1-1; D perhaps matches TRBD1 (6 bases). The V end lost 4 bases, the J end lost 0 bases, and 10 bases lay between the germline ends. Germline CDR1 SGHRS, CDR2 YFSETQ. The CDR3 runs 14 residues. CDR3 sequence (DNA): TGCGCCAGCAGCAACGGACAGATGAACACTGAAGCTTTCTTT. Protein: CASSNGQMNTEAFF.

The CDR3 spells CASSQGTGLNEKLFF. The CDR3 nucleotides are TGTGCCAGCAGCCAGGGGACAGGACTAAATGAAAAACTGTTTTTT. V and J are TRBV14 and TRBJ1-4; TRBD1 matches 8 bases. The CDR3 loop spans 15 amino acids. Germline CDR1 SGHDN, CDR2 FVKESK. V shed 3 bases and J 5 bases; nucleotides not matched to a gene: 5.

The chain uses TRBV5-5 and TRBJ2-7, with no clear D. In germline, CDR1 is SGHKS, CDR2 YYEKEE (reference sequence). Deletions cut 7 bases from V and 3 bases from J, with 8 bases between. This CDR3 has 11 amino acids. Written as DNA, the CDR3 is TGTGCCAGCGCCCTTTACTACGAGCAGTACTTC. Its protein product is CASALYYEQYF.

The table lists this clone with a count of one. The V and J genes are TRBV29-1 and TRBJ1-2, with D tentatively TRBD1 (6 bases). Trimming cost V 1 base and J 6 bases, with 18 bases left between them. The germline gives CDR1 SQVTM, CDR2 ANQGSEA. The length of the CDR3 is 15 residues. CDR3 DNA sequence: TGCAGCGTTGAAGCAGACAGTGGGGGCACCAATGGCTACACCTTC. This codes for CSVEADSGGTNGYTF.

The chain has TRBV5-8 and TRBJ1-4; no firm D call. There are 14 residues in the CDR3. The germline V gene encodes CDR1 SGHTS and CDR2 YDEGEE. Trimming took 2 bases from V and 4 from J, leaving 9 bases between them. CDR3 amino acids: CASSLVVRNEKLFF. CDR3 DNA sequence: TGTGCCAGCAGCTTAGTCGTCCGTAATGAAAAACTGTTTTTT.

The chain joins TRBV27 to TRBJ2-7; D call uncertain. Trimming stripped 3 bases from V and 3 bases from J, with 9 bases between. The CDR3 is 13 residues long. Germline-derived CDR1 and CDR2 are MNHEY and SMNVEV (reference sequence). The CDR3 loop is CASSFRVGYEQYF. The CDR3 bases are TGTGCCAGCAGTTTTAGGGTTGGCTACGAGCAGTACTTC.

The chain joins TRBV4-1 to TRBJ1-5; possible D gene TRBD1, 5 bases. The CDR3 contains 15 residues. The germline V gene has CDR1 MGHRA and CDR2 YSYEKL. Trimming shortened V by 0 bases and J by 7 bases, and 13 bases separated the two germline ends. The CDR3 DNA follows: TGCGCCAGCAGCCAAGAGGCAGGGAGGGACCAGCCCCAGCATTTT. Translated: CASSQEAGRDQPQHF.

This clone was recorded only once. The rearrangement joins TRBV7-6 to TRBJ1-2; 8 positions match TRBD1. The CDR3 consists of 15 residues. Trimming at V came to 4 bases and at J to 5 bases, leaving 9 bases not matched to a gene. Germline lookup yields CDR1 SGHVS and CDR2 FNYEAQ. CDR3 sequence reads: CASSSGQGSGYGYTF. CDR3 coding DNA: TGTGCCAGCAGCTCTGGACAGGGTAGTGGTTATGGCTACACCTTC.

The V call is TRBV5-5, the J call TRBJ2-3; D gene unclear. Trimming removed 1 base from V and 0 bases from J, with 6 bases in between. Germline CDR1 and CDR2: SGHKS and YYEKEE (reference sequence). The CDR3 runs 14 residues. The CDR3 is CASSLIRSTDTQYF. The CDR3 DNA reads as TGTGCCAGCAGCTTGATACGGAGCACAGATACGCAGTATTTT.

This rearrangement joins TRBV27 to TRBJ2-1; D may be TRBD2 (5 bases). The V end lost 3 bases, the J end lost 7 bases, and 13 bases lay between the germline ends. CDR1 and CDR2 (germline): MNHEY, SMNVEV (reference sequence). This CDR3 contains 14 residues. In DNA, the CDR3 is TGTGCCAGCAGTTTGGGCGGGCCCCCAAATGAGCAGTTCTTC. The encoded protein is CASSLGGPPNEQFF.

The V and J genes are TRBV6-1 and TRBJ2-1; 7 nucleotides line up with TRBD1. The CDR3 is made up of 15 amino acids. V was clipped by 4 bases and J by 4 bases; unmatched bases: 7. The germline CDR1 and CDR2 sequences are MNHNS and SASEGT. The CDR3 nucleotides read TGTGCCAGCAGTGGGGGACAGAACTATTACAATGAGCAGTTCTTC. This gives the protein CASSGGQNYYNEQFF.

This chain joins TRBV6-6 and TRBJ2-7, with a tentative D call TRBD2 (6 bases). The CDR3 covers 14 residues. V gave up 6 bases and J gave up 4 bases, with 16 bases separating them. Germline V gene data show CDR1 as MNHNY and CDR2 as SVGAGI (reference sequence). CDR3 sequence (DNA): TGTGCCAGCAGACCCGGGACTGGTCGTTACGAGCAGTACTTC. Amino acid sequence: CASRPGTGRYEQYF.

As DNA, the CDR3 is TGTGCCAGCAGTTTATCGGGTTTACGGTATGAAAAACTGTTTTTT. Translating it yields CASSLSGLRYEKLFF. The genes are TRBV27 and TRBJ1-4; D ambiguous. This CDR3 has 15 residues. V was clipped by 0 bases and J by 6 bases, with 11 bases between them. Germline values: CDR1 MNHEY, CDR2 SMNVEV (reference sequence).

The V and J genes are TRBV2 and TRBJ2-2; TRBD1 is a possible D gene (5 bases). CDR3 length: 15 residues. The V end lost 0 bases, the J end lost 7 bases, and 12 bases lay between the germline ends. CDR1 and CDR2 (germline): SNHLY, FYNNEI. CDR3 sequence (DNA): TGTGCCAGCAGTGAAGCGCTTAGGGGAAGCGGGGAGCTGTTTTTT. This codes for CASSEALRGSGELFF.

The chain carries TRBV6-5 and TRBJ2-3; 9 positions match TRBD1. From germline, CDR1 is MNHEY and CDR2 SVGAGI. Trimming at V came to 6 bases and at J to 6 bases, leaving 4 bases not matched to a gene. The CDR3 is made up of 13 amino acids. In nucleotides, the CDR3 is TGTGCCAGCAGCCTCGACAGGGGGGATACGCAGTATTTT. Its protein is CASSLDRGDTQYF.

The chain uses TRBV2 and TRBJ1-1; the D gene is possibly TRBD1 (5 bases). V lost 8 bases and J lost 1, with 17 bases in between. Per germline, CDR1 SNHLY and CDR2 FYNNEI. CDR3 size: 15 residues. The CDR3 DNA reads TGTGCCAGCTTTACCGGGACGGTAACGAACACTGAAGCTTTCTTT. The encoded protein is CASFTGTVTNTEAFF. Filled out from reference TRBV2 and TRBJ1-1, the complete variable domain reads EPEVTQTPSHQVTQMGQEVILRCVPISNHLYFYWYRQILGQKVEFLVSFYNNEISEKSEIFDDQFSVERPDGSNFTLKIRSTKLEDSAMYFCASFTGTVTNTEAFFGQGTRLTVV.

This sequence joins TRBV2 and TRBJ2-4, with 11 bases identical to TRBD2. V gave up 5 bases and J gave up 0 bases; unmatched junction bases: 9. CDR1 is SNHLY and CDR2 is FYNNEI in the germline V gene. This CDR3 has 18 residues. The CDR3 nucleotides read TGTGCCAGCAGTTTCGGTAGCGGGAGGGCCGTAGCCAAAAACATTCAGTACTTC. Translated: CASSFGSGRAVAKNIQYF.

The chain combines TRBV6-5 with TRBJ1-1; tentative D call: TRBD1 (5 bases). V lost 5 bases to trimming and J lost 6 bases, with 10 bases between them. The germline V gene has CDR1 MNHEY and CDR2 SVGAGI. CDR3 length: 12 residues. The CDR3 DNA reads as TGTGCCAGCAGTGCTACAGGTCCTGAAGCTTTCTTT. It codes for CASSATGPEAFF.

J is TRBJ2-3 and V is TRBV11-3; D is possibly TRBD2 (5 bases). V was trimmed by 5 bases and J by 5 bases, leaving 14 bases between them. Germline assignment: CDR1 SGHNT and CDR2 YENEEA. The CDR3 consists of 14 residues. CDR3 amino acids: CASSQRRSGDTQYF. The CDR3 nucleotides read TGTGCCAGCAGCCAGAGGAGGTCGGGAGATACGCAGTATTTT.

The CDR3 is CASSTTQGVRRPSGNTIYF. CDR3 bases: TGTGCCAGTAGTACTACCCAAGGTGTCAGGAGACCCTCTGGAAACACCATATATTTT. The rearrangement links TRBV19 to TRBJ1-3, with D unclear. The germline gives CDR1 LNHDA, CDR2 SQIVND (reference sequence). The CDR3 extends over 19 amino acids. The ends were cut back, 4 bases at V and 0 bases at J, with 22 bases in the middle.

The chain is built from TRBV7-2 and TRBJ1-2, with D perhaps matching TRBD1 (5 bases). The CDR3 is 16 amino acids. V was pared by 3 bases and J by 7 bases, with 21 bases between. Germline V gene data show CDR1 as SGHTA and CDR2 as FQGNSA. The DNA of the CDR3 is TGTGCCAGCAGCTTGCACGAGGTGGGCCAGGGAGGTGGCTACACCTTC. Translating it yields CASSLHEVGQGGGYTF.

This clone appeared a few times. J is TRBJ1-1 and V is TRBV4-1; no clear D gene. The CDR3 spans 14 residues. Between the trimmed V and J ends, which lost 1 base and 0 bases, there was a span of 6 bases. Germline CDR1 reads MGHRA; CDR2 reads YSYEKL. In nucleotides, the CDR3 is TGCGCCAGCAGCCAAGGGCTGATGAACACTGAAGCTTTCTTT. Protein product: CASSQGLMNTEAFF.

The CDR3 bases are TGTGCCAGTAGTCGGGACAGGGACCCCTACGAGCAGTACTTC. Protein product: CASSRDRDPYEQYF. V is TRBV19 and J is TRBJ2-7, with 9 bases lining up with TRBD1. This CDR3 is built from 14 residues. Trimming removed 5 bases from V and 2 bases from J; junction bases left unmatched: 4. Looked up from germline, CDR1 is LNHDA and CDR2 is SQIVND (reference sequence).

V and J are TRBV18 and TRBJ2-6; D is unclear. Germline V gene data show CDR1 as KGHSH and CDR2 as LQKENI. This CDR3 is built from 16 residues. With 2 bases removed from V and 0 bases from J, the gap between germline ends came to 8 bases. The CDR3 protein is CASSPITDSGANVLTF. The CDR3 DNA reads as TGTGCCAGCTCACCAATCACAGACTCTGGGGCCAACGTCCTGACTTTC.

CDR3 DNA: TGTGCCTGGAGCACTAAGGGAGCCAAAAACATTCAGTACTTC. This gives the protein CAWSTKGAKNIQYF. The chain is built from TRBV30 and TRBJ2-4; D remains unclear. V lost 3 bases and J lost 0, with 9 bases in between. Germline CDR1 is GTSNPN and CDR2 is SVGIG (reference sequence). This CDR3 contains 14 residues.

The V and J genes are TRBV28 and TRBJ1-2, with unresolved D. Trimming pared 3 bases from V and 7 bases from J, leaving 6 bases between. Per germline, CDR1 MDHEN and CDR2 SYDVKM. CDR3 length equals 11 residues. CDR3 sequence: CASSLMSGYTF. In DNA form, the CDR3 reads TGTGCCAGCAGTTTGATGAGTGGCTACACCTTC.

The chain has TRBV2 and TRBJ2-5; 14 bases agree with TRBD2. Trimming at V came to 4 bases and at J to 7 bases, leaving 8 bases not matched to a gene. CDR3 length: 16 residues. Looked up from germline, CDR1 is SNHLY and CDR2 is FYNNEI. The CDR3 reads CASSVATSGRAGTQYF. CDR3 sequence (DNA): TGTGCCAGCAGTGTAGCGACTAGCGGGAGGGCGGGGACCCAGTACTTC.

The CDR3 here is CASTLKAGWNSNQPQHF. The CDR3 coding sequence is TGTGCCAGCACTCTAAAAGCGGGGTGGAATAGCAATCAGCCCCAGCATTTT. The chain carries TRBV28 and TRBJ1-5; D is unclear. The germline gives CDR1 MDHEN, CDR2 SYDVKM. The CDR3 sequence is 17 residues long. The V end was cut by 7 bases, the J end by 0 bases, with 19 bases between.

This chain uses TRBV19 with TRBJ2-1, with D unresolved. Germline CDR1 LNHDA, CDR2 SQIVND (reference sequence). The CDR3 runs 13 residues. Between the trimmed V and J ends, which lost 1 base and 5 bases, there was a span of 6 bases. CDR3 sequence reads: CASSIGSHNEQFF. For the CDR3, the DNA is TGTGCCAGTAGTATAGGTAGTCACAATGAGCAGTTCTTC.